This TCR beta chain was captured by sequencing in a study of T cell changes during pregnancy in multiple sclerosis. Profiling relied on immunoSEQ multiplex PCR, and the TCRdb table lists in-frame clones only, not all of them. This sample has 50,000 to 70,000 clones, with roughly 90% found just once. From germline, CDR1 is SGHAT and CDR2 FQNNGV. The CDR3 has 12 amino acids. Trimming took off 5 bases at V and 7 bases at J, with 8 bases between the two ends. The sequence was collected from a female donor with multiple sclerosis, enrolled in a pregnancy study. The rearrangement links TRBV11-2 to TRBJ2-2, with D hard to call. Here the sequenced sample was CD8+ T cells from peripheral blood mononuclear cells, taken before pregnancy. In nucleotides, the CDR3 is TGTGCCAGCAGCCACTCTAGCGGGGAGCTGTTTTTT. This codes for CASSHSSGELFF.